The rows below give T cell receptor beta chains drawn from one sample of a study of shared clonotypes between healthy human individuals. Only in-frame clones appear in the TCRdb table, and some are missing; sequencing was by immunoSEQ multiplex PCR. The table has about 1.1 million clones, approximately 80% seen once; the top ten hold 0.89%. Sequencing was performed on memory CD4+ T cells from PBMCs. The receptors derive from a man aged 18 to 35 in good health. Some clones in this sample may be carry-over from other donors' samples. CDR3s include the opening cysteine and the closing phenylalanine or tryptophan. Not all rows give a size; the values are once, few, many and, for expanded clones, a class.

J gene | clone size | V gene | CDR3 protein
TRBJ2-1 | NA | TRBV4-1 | CASSQATSGRGEQFF
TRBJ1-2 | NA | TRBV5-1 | CASSSQGPGYTF
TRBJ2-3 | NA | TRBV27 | CASSPRTREDTQYF
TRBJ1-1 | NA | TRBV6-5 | CASSPRDRGNTEAFF
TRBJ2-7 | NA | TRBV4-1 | CASRPIYGTGDYEQYF
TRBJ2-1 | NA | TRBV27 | CASIHFDRPNEQFF
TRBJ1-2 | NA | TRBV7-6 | CASSLGGAVDYGYTF
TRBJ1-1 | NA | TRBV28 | CASRRVFWSSNTEAFF
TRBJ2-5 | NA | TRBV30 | CAWLQNQETQYF
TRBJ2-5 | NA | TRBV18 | CASSPTGQGKETQYF
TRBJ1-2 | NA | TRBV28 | CASSLGNYGYTF
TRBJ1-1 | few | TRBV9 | CASSVASVGGLAFF
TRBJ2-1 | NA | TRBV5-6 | CASSQGRTSSYNEQFF
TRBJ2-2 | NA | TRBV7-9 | CASSLTTGELFF
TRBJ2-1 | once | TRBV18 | CASSRGGVSGEQFF
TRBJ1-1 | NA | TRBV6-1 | CASSREGRTNTEAFF
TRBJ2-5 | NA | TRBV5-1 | CASSPQTGPQETQYF
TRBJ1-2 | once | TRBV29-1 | CSVRSGTGNRGYTF
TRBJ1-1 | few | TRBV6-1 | CASRSVTEAFF
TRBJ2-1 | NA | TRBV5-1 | CASSLWPSIGPGSYNEQFF
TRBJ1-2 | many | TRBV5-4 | CASSFLQEEYGYTF
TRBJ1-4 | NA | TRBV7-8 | CASSVEVGTNEKLFF
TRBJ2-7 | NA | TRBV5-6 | CASSLGAGAVYEQYF
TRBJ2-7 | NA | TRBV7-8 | CASSLDRGQYF
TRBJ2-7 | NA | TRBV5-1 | CASSFVREFGEQYF
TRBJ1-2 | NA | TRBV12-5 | CASGLALDRVVGYTF
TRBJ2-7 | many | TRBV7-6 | CASSAGREGGWSSYEQYF
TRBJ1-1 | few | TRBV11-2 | CASSLERNTEAFF
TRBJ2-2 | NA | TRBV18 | CASSPPGTPNTGELFF